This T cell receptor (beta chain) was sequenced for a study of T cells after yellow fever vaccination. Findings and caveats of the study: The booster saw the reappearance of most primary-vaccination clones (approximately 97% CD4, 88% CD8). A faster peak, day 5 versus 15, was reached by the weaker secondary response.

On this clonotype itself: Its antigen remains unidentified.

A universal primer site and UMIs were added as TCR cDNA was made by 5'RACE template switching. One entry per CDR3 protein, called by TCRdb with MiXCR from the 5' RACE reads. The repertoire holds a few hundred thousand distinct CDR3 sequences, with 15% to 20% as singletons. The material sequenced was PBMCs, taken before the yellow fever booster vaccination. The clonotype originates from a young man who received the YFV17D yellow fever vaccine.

The CDR3 sequence: CASSADISSYNEQFF. In DNA form, the CDR3 reads TGTGCCAGCAGCGCCGACATCAGCTCCTACAATGAGCAGTTCTTC. This chain joins TRBV9 and TRBJ2-1; D unclear. This CDR3 comprises 15 residues. V shed 3 bases and J shed 0 bases, with 10 bases lying between them. The germline V gene has CDR1 SGDLS and CDR2 YYNGEE.